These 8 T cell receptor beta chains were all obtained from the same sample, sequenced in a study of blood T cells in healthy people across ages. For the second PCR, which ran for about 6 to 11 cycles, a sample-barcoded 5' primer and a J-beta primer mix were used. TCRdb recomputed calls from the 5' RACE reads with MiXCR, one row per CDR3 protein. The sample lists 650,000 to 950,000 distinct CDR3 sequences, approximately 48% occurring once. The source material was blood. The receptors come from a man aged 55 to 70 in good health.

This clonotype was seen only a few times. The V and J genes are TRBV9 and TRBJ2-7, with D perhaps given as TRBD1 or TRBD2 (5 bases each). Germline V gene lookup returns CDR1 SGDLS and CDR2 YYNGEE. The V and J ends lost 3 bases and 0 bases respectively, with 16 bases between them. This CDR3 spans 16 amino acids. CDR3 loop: CASSGDPTRSSYEQYF. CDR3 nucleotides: TGTGCCAGCAGCGGGGACCCTACCAGAAGCTCCTACGAGCAGTACTTC.

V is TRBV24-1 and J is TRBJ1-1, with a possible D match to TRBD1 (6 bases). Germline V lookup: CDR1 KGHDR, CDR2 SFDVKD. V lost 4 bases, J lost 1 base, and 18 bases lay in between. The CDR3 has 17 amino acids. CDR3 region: CATSDTDRSGSNTEAFF. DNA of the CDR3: TGTGCCACCAGTGACACCGACAGGTCGGGTTCGAACACTGAAGCTTTCTTT.

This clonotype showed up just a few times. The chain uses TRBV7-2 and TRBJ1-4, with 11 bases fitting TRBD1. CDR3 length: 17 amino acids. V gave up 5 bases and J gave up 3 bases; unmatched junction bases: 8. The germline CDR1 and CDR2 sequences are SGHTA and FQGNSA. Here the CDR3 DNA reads TGTGCCAGCAGCCCCTGGGACAGGGGGACGGCTAATGAAAAACTGTTTTTT. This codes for CASSPWDRGTANEKLFF.

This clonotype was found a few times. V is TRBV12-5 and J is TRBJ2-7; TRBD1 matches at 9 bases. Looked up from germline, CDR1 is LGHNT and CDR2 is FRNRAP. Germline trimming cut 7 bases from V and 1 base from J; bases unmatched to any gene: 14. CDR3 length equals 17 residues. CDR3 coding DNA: TGTGCTAGTGCCCCGGACAGGGGAACTTGGTTTTCCTACGAGCAGTACTTC. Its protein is CASAPDRGTWFSYEQYF.

CDR3 sequence: CASSLGTADSYNEQFF. In nucleotides, the CDR3 is TGCGCCAGCAGCCTGGGGACTGCTGACTCATACAATGAGCAGTTCTTC. The chain couples TRBV5-1 to TRBJ2-1, with TRBD2 as a possible D gene (6 bases). The V gene's germline CDR1 is SGHRS and CDR2 YFSETQ. Trimming shortened V by 4 bases and J by 4 bases, and 18 bases separated the two germline ends. The CDR3 has 16 amino acids.

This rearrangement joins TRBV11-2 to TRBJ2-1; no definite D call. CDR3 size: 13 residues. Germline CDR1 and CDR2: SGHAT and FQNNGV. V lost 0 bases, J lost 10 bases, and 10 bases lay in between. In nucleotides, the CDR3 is TGTGCCAGCAGCTTAGAGGGATTTCTAGAGCAGTTCTTC. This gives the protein CASSLEGFLEQFF.

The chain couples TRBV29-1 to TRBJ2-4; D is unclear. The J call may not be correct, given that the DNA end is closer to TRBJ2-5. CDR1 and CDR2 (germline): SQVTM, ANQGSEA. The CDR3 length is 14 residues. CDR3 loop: CSPRRVLIQETQYF. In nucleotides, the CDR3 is TGCAGCCCTCGTCGGGTACTAATCCAAGAGACCCAGTACTTC.

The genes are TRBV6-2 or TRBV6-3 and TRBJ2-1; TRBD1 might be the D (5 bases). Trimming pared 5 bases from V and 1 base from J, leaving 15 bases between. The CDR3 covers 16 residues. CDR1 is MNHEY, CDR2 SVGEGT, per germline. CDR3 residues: CASSRTGSPSYNEQFF. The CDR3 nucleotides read TGTGCCAGCAGTCGCACAGGCTCCCCGTCCTACAATGAGCAGTTCTTC.